This T cell receptor (beta chain) is from a study of T cells in Graves' hyperthyroidism and ophthalmopathy. The V gene lost 0 bases and the J gene lost 0 bases, with 17 bases spanning the gap. Germline CDR1 is MNHEY and CDR2 is SMNVEV (reference sequence). The CDR3 loop spans 18 amino acids. RNA transcripts provided the source from which TCR beta CDR3 regions were amplified. TCR CDR3 regions were first amplified by RT-PCR with HTBI primers. TCRdb redid the calling of the multiplex PCR reads with MiXCR, one entry per CDR3 protein. The repertoire holds about 360,000 distinct CDR3 sequences, with 15% to 20% as singletons.

Sequenced material: blood. V usage is TRBV27 and J usage is TRBJ1-2, with D unclear. The source is a young woman with Graves' hyperthyroidism. For the CDR3, the DNA is TGTGCCAGCAGTTTATCTACCGCATTAGGGCAAGCTAACTATGGCTACACCTTC. Translation: CASSLSTALGQANYGYTF.